The present T cell receptor (beta chain) was sequenced within a study of shared clonotypes between healthy human individuals. Turning to the study itself: Researchers assigned three CD4 naive, three CD4 memory, two CD8 naive and one CD8 memory plate to each donor.

Germline CDR1 is SGHVS and CDR2 is FNYEAQ. The CDR3 has 14 residues. Trimming shortened V by 4 bases and J by 6 bases, and 15 bases separated the two germline ends. The repertoire was sequenced with immunoSEQ multiplex PCR; TCRdb's copy has only in-frame clones and lacks some. Here the sample spans 550,000 to 750,000 clones, about 95% being singletons. Overall study results and limits: Some clonotypes were shared by all four sorted-subset donors, while others were not shared. The non-shared ones had lower generation probabilities than the shared ones. Sampling covered blood only; tissue repertoires likely differ.

On this clone: What it recognizes is unknown.

The naive CD8 population came from CD45RO-negative cells selected for CCR7, without terminally differentiated effector memory CD45RA+ cells. This receptor was taken from a woman in her thirties in good health. V is TRBV7-6 and J is TRBJ1-1, with D possibly TRBD1 on 6 matching bases. Sequencing was carried out using naive CD8+ T cells sorted from blood. The CDR3 loop reads CASSWKQGSPEAFF. DNA of the CDR3: TGTGCCAGCAGCTGGAAGCAGGGGAGTCCTGAAGCTTTCTTT.